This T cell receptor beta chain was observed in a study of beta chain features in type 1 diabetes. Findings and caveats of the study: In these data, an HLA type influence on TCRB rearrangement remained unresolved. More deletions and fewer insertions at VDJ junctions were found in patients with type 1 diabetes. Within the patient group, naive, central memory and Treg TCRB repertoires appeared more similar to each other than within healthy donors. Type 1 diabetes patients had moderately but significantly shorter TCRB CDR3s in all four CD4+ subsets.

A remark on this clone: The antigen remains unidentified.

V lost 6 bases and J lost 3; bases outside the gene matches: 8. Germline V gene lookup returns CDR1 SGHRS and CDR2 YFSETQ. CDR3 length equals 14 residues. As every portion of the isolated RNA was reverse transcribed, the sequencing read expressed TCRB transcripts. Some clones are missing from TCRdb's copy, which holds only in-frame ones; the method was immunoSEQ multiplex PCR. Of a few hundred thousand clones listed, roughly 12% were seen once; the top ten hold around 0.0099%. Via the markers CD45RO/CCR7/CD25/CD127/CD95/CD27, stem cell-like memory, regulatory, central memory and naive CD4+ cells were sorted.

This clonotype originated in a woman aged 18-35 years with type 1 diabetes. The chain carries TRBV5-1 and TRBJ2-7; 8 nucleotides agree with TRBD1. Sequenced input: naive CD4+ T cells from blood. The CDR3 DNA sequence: TGCGCCAGCACTCCCGGACAGGGAAACTACGAGCAGTACTTC. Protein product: CASTPGQGNYEQYF. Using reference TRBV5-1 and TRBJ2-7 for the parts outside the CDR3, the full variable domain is KAGVTQTPRYLIKTRGQQVTLSCSPISGHRSVSWYQQTPGQGLQFLFEYFSETQRNKGNFPGRFSGRQFSNSRSEMNVSTLELGDSALYLCASTPGQGNYEQYFGPGTRLTVT.